This T cell receptor beta chain is drawn from a study of somatic mutations in cytotoxic T cells in rheumatoid arthritis. This CDR3 has 13 amino acids. Germline V CDR1 and CDR2: MNHNS, SASEGT. V dropped 10 bases and J dropped 7 bases, with 17 bases sitting between them. Method: immunoSEQ multiplex PCR; TCRdb's copy keeps in-frame clones and lacks some. The table includes about 16,000 clones, 70% to 80% detected once. Sequenced input: CD8+ T cells sorted from blood. J is TRBJ1-3 and V is TRBV6-1; TRBD1 is a possible D gene (6 bases). The receptor comes from an adult with rheumatoid arthritis. The CDR3 sequence: CAITGGGRNTIYF. The CDR3 DNA reads as TGTGCCATAACGGGAGGGGGTAGGAACACCATATATTTT.